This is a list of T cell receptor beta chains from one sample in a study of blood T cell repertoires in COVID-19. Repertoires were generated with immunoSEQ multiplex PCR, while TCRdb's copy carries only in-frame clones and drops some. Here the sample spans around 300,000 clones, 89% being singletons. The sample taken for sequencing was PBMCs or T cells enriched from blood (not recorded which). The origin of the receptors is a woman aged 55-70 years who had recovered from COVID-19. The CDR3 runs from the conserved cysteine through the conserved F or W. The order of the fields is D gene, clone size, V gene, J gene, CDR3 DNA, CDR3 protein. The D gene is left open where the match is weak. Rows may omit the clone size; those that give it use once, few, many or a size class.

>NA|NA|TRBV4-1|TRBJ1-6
TGCGCCAGCAGCCAAGATGGGCGGGGGAGGGACTCACCCCTCCACTTT
CASSQDGRGRDSPLHF
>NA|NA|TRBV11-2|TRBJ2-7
TGTGCCAGCAGCTTATACCCAGATACCTACGAGCAGTACTTC
CASSLYPDTYEQYF
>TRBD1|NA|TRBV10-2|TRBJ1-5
TGCGCCAGCAGTACAGGGGATGATCAGCCCCAGCATTTT
CASSTGDDQPQHF
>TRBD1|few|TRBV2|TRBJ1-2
TGTGCCAGCAGCGATAGGACAGGGACGATCAGCTATGGCTACACCTTC
CASSDRTGTISYGYTF
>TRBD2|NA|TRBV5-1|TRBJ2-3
TGCGCCAGCAGCTCCGGGACTAGCGGGACCAACACAGATACGCAGTATTTT
CASSSGTSGTNTDTQYF
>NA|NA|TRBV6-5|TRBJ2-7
TGTGCCAGCACCATCACGGGTTGGGAGCAGTACTTC
CASTITGWEQYF
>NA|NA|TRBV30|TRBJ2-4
TGTGCCTGGAGTGGGGCACGGGGGTCCAAAAACATTCAGTACTTC
CAWSGARGSKNIQYF
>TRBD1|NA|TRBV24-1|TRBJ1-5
TGTGCCACCAGTGAGGGGGGACAGGGGGGACAGCCCCAGCATTTT
CATSEGGQGGQPQHF
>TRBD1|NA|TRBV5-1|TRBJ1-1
TGCGCCAGCAGCCTGGACAGGGGGGACACTGAAGCTTTCTTT
CASSLDRGDTEAFF
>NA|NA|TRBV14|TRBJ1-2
TGTGCCAGCAGCCCCTGGGACACCCGCTATGGCTACACCTTC
CASSPWDTRYGYTF
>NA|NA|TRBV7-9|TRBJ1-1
TGTGCCAGCAGCCCCCGACAGACGAGCACTGAAGCTTTCTTT
CASSPRQTSTEAFF
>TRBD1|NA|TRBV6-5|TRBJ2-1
TGTGCCAGCAGTAGAGGACAGGGCGAGTACAATGAGCAGTTCTTC
CASSRGQGEYNEQFF
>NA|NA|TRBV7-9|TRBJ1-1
TGTGCCAGCACCATCGGGTCTTTGAACACTGAAGCTTTCTTT
CASTIGSLNTEAFF
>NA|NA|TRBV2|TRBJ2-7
TGTGCCACCCTATCCCTCGCTTACGAGCAGTACTTC
CATLSLAYEQYF
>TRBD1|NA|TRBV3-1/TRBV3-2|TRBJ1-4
TGTGCCAGCAGCCAATTATTCCCGGGACAGGGGAATGAAAAACTGTTTTTT
CASSQLFPGQGNEKLFF
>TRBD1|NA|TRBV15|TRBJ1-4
TGTGCCACCAGCAGAGATTTAGGAGGTGGGACAGGGTATGAAAAACTGTTTTTT
CATSRDLGGGTGYEKLFF
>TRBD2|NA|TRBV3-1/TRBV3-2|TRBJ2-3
TGTGCCAGCAGTCAAGCAAGCGGGGGGGCCGGTACGCAGTATTTT
CASSQASGGAGTQYF
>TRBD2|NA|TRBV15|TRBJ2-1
TGTGCCACCAGCAGATTCCCCGGGACTAGCGGTTACAATGAGCAGTTCTTC
CATSRFPGTSGYNEQFF
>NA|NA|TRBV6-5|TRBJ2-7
TGTGCCAGCACCATGAGGGATAGTTACGAGCAGTACTTC
CASTMRDSYEQYF
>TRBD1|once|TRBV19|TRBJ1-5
TGTGCCAGTAGTATGAACAGGGGGTTTTCGAGCAATCAGCCCCAGCATTTT
CASSMNRGFSSNQPQHF
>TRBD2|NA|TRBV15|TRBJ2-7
TGTGCCACCAGTCTAGCGGGGCGCTCCTACGAGCAGTACTTC
CATSLAGRSYEQYF
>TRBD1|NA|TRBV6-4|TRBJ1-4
TGTGCCAGCAGTGACTCGTATACGGACAGGAGTGAAAAACTGTTTTTT
CASSDSYTDRSEKLFF
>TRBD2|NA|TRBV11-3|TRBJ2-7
TGTGCCAGCAGCTCACCGGCCAGCGGGAGGGGGTACGAGCAGTACTTC
CASSSPASGRGYEQYF
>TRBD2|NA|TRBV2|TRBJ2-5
TGTGCCAGCACCATGGGACTAGCGGTAAACGCAGAGACCCAGTACTTC
CASTMGLAVNAETQYF
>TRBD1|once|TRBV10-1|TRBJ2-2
TGCGCCAGCAGGGGACAGGGTGGAACCGGGGAGCTGTTTTTT
CASRGQGGTGELFF
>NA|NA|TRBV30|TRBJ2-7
TGTGCCCTCATAGACCTGCTCGGGGAGCAGTACTTC
CALIDLLGEQYF
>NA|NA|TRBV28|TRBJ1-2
TGTGCCAGCAGTTTAGGGGGGGGAAATAACTATGGCTACACCTTC
CASSLGGGNNYGYTF
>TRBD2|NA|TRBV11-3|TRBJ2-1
TGTGCCAGCAGCCTAGGGACTAGCGGGCCTGGGAGTCCGTTCTTC
CASSLGTSGPGSPFF
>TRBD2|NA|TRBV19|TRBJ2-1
TGTGCCAGTAGTAGGCGGGAGGGACCTAGGGATGAGCAGTTCTTC
CASSRREGPRDEQFF